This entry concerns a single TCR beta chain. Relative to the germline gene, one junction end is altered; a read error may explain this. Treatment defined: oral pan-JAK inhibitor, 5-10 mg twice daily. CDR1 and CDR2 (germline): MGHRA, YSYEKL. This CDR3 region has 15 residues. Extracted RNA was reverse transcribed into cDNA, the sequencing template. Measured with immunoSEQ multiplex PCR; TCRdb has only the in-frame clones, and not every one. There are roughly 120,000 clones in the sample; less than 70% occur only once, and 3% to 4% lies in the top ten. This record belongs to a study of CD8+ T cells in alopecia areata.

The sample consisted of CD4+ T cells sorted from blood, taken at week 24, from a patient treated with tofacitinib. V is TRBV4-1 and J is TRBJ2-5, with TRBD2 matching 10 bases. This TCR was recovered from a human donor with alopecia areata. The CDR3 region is CTSSRGGSGGQTQYF. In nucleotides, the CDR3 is TGTACCAGCAGCCGAGGTGGTAGCGGGGGGCAGACCCAGTACTTC.